This TCR beta chain was observed in a study of ipilimumab plus nivolumab after autologous stem cell transplantation. The overall study: The DLBCL cohort had primary refractory and relapsed disease, with 18-month progression-free survival of around 86% and 29%.

The method was immunoSEQ multiplex PCR; TCRdb's version includes in-frame clones alone and lacks a portion of them. This sample has 20,000 or so clones; around 74% occur once, and the top ten carry around 23%. V was trimmed by 4 bases and J by 2 bases, leaving 15 bases between them. The CDR3 has 15 residues. Per germline, CDR1 MNHEY and CDR2 SMNVEV (reference sequence). Dosing: nivolumab 3 mg/kg IV, weeks 1, 4, 7, 10, then every two weeks to week 26. The receptor comes from a male donor with diffuse large B-cell lymphoma. Sequencing was performed on PBMCs, taken in a trial of ipilimumab plus nivolumab as post-transplant consolidation. V and J are TRBV27 and TRBJ2-7; D perhaps matches TRBD2 (5 bases). The CDR3 reads CASSSPAGGTYEQYF. The CDR3 DNA is TGTGCCAGCAGTTCCCCCGCGGGCGGTACCTACGAGCAGTACTTC.